The clone carrying this T cell receptor (beta chain) was seen more than once but under ten times. No antigen is known for it. The germline CDR1 and CDR2 sequences are MNHNS and SASEGT. CDR3 size: 15 residues. The ends lost 3 bases at V and 7 bases at J; junction bases unmatched: 5. The assay was immunoSEQ multiplex PCR, and TCRdb's table has in-frame clones only and misses some. The table shows some 45,000 clones, with around 85% occurring only once. This entry belongs to a study of OX40 agonist ivuxolimab in advanced cancers. Study summary: The group had a mean age of about 64 years, ranged from about 23 to 85, and was 82.7% male.

Points from the study as a whole: Expanded clones were, on average, more numerous in CD8+ T cells than in CD4+.

The sequence was obtained from an adult with an advanced solid tumor such as melanoma, head and neck, liver or kidney cancer. The starting material was CD4+ or CD8+ T cells sorted from blood, obtained in a trial of the OX40 agonist ivuxolimab. The rearrangement links TRBV6-1 to TRBJ2-1, with 11 nucleotides matching TRBD2. CDR3 residues: CASSEASGGSNEQFF. CDR3 nucleotides: TGTGCCAGCAGTGAGGCTAGCGGGGGGTCAAATGAGCAGTTCTTC.